Below, 29 T cell receptor beta chains from the same sample are listed, as sequenced in a study of shared T cell receptors in the human thymus. Using immunoSEQ multiplex PCR, the repertoire was profiled, and TCRdb retains in-frame clones only, with some absent. The data contain about 710,000 clones, around 87% of them singletons. This sample was shared with a second study, whose subject was human thymus T cells.

Specimen: thymocytes. The receptors here all came from a boy in the first two years of life with a congenital heart defect.

The chain links TRBV30 to TRBJ2-1; tentative D call: TRBD2 (6 bases). Per the germline V gene, CDR1 is GTSNPN and CDR2 is SVGIG (reference sequence). This CDR3 spans 16 amino acids. Trimming took 3 bases from V and 3 from J, leaving 18 bases between them. DNA of the CDR3: TGTGCCTGGAGCGTGTACCTTCCGGGAGTCTACAATGAGCAGTTCTTC. Translation gives CAWSVYLPGVYNEQFF.

The J gene is TRBJ2-2, the V gene TRBV14; 7 bases agree with TRBD2. CDR1 and CDR2 (germline): SGHDN, FVKESK. The CDR3 extends over 17 amino acids. V trimming: 1 base; J trimming: 4 bases; junction bases outside the gene matches: 9. Here the CDR3 DNA reads TGTGCCAGCAGCCAAGGACAAGGCAGGGAGGGCACCGGGGAGCTGTTTTTT. It yields the protein CASSQGQGREGTGELFF.

This chain uses TRBV19 with TRBJ2-7, with TRBD1 matching 12 bases. The CDR3 consists of 17 residues. CDR1 LNHDA and CDR2 SQIVND come from the germline V gene (reference sequence). With 4 bases clipped from V and 2 bases from J, the junction kept 9 bases outside the gene matches. The chain's CDR3 is CASSRAGTGGLTYEQYF. For the CDR3, the DNA is TGTGCCAGTAGTAGAGCCGGGACAGGGGGCCTGACCTACGAGCAGTACTTC. Supplemented by reference TRBV19 and TRBJ2-7, the full variable domain reads DGGITQSPKYLFRKEGQNVTLSCEQNLNHDAMYWYRQDPGQGLRLIYYSQIVNDFQKGDIAEGYSVSREKKESFPLTVTSAQKNPTAFYLCASSRAGTGGLTYEQYFGPGTRLTVT.

This clone was found once. This rearrangement joins TRBV5-4 to TRBJ2-2, with D maybe TRBD2 (5 bases). This CDR3 has 14 amino acids. Germline V gene sequence: CDR1 SGHNT, CDR2 YYREEE (reference sequence). Trimming stripped 0 bases from V and 3 bases from J, with 6 bases between. CDR3 sequence reads: CASSLARDTGELFF. The CDR3 DNA reads as TGTGCCAGCAGCTTGGCGCGGGACACCGGGGAGCTGTTTTTT.

The chain joins TRBV4-3 to TRBJ2-5, with no clear D. Germline loops: CDR1 LGHNA, CDR2 YSLEER. Between the trimmed V and J ends, which lost 1 base and 1 base, there was a span of 10 bases. The CDR3 spans 15 residues. The CDR3 DNA reads as TGCGCCAGCAGCCAAGTGCACGGAGCCCAAGAGACCCAGTACTTC. It specifies CASSQVHGAQETQYF.

The J gene is TRBJ2-1, the V gene TRBV2, with D possibly being TRBD2 (5 bases). Germline CDR1 SNHLY, CDR2 FYNNEI. CDR3 length: 14 amino acids. Trimming cost V 7 bases and J 5 bases, with 15 bases left between them. The CDR3, as DNA: TGTGCCAGCAAACTAGGACCTATCGACAATGAGCAGTTCTTC. It yields the protein CASKLGPIDNEQFF.

The J gene is TRBJ2-7, the V gene TRBV5-6; D gene unclear. This CDR3 region has 12 residues. Germline values: CDR1 SGHDT, CDR2 YYEEEE. Trimming took 0 bases from V and 7 from J, leaving 8 bases between them. CDR3 loop: CASSLGPREQYF. DNA for the CDR3: TGTGCCAGCAGCTTGGGGCCGAGGGAGCAGTACTTC.

This chain joins TRBV27 and TRBJ2-7; TRBD2 matches 7 bases. The V gene's germline CDR1 is MNHEY and CDR2 SMNVEV (reference sequence). V shed 0 bases, J shed 6 bases, and the junction held 11 bases outside the gene matches. CDR3 size: 16 residues. The CDR3 bases are TGTGCCAGCAGTTTATCGCGGGGGAAAAAAAGGGGCGAGCAGTACTTC. It codes for CASSLSRGKKRGEQYF.

This clone was recorded only once. The CDR3 sequence is CASLVQGYYNEQFF. The CDR3 DNA reads as TGCGCCAGTCTGGTACAGGGTTATTACAATGAGCAGTTCTTC. V gene TRBV5-1 combines with J gene TRBJ2-1, with D possibly matching TRBD1 (6 bases). The CDR3 spans 14 residues. The germline CDR1 and CDR2 sequences are SGHRS and YFSETQ. Trimming left V 8 bases short and J 4 bases short, with 16 bases between.

This chain connects TRBV10-1 to TRBJ1-1, with TRBD1 as a possible D gene (5 bases). This CDR3 has 13 residues. Trimming cost V 8 bases and J 1 base, with 11 bases left between them. From germline, CDR1 is WNHNN and CDR2 SYGVQD (reference sequence). This CDR3 reads CASQDTPNTEAFF. The DNA for the CDR3 is TGCGCCAGCCAGGACACCCCGAACACTGAAGCTTTCTTT.

The chain employs TRBV29-1 and TRBJ1-2, with TRBD1 matching over 10 bases. Germline CDR1 and CDR2: SQVTM and ANQGSEA. The CDR3 runs 15 residues. With 5 bases clipped from V and 4 bases from J, the junction kept 10 bases outside the gene matches. This CDR3 is CSVPPRTGGIYGYTF. The CDR3 bases are TGCAGCGTTCCCCCCCGGACAGGGGGAATCTATGGCTACACCTTC.

The CDR3 DNA reads as TGTGCCAGCAGTGATGGACTTTGGTCAAAATCTAGCACAGATACGCAGTATTTT. It translates to CASSDGLWSKSSTDTQYF. The chain employs TRBV25-1 and TRBJ2-3, with D perhaps matching TRBD2 (5 bases). V gave up 3 bases and J gave up 0 bases, with 19 bases separating them. CDR1 and CDR2 (germline): MGHDK, SYGVNS. This CDR3 has 18 amino acids.

The V and J genes are TRBV20-1 and TRBJ2-5; D is uncertain. Germline V gene lookup returns CDR1 DFQATT and CDR2 SNEGSKA (reference sequence). The CDR3 extends over 11 amino acids. V lost 7 bases and J 5 bases, leaving 11 bases between the germline ends. CDR3 amino acids: CSGQNQETQYF. Here the CDR3 DNA reads TGCAGTGGCCAGAATCAGGAGACCCAGTACTTC.

The rearrangement joins TRBV28 to TRBJ1-4; tentatively, D is TRBD1 (5 bases). The CDR3 covers 13 residues. The ends were cut back, 3 bases at V and 14 bases at J, with 16 bases in the middle. Germline CDR1 is MDHEN and CDR2 is SYDVKM. CDR3 region: CASSLTGGLGLFF. The CDR3 DNA is TGTGCCAGCAGTTTGACGGGGGGTCTAGGGCTGTTTTTT.

This chain uses TRBV7-3 with TRBJ1-1; no definite D call. CDR3 length equals 14 residues. Deletions cut 4 bases from V and 2 bases from J, with 11 bases between. Germline values: CDR1 SGHTA, CDR2 FQGTGA. CDR3 DNA: TGTGCCAGCAGCTACCATGGGAGAAACACTGAAGCTTTCTTT. This gives the protein CASSYHGRNTEAFF.

The rearrangement uses TRBV5-1 and TRBJ2-7, with D perhaps matching TRBD2 (6 bases). This CDR3 comprises 15 residues. From germline, CDR1 is SGHRS and CDR2 YFSETQ. Deletions cut 3 bases from V and 1 base from J, with 14 bases between. The CDR3 sequence: CASSSLRGKSYEQYF. In DNA, the CDR3 is TGCGCCAGCAGCTCTCTTCGGGGGAAGTCCTACGAGCAGTACTTC.

This sequence joins TRBV5-4 and TRBJ2-3, with 7 bases matching TRBD2. The CDR3 covers 16 residues. Unmatched junction bases numbered 10, after V lost 4 bases and J lost 2 bases. Per the germline V gene, CDR1 is SGHNT and CDR2 is YYREEE (reference sequence). This CDR3 reads CASSPASGKITDTQYF. The DNA for the CDR3 is TGTGCCAGCAGCCCAGCCAGCGGGAAGATCACAGATACGCAGTATTTT. Full variable domain (outside the CDR3, taken from reference TRBV5-4 and TRBJ2-3): ETGVTQSPTHLIKTRGQQVTLRCSSQSGHNTVSWYQQALGQGPQFIFQYYREEENGRGNFPPRFSGLQFPNYSSELNVNALELDDSALYLCASSPASGKITDTQYFGPGTRLTVL.

This chain links TRBV9 with TRBJ2-5; the match to TRBD2 covers 9 bases. This CDR3 spans 16 amino acids. The J segment lost 5 bases and the V segment lost 2 bases, leaving 10 bases of the junction unmatched. Germline CDR1 SGDLS, CDR2 YYNGEE. The CDR3 loop is CASSVSSGGPGETQYF. The CDR3 coding sequence is TGTGCCAGCAGCGTGTCAAGCGGGGGGCCCGGGGAGACCCAGTACTTC.

The chain uses TRBV27 and TRBJ2-7; perhaps TRBD2 as D (6 bases). The germline gives CDR1 MNHEY, CDR2 SMNVEV (reference sequence). This CDR3 is built from 16 residues. V shed 6 bases and J shed 7 bases, with 25 bases lying between them. The CDR3 nucleotides are TGTGCCAGCAGCCCGGGACTCTCTCACTGGACCCTGGAGCAGTACTTC. Translation: CASSPGLSHWTLEQYF.

V gene TRBV28 combines with J gene TRBJ2-7; 8 positions agree with TRBD1. Germline CDR1 and CDR2: MDHEN and SYDVKM. The trim removed 3 bases at V and 4 bases at J, leaving 14 bases unmatched. The CDR3 is made up of 17 amino acids. As DNA, the CDR3 is TGTGCCAGCAGTTTCCCGCGGTCAGGGGGCCCACCTTACGAGCAGTACTTC. Translated, it gives CASSFPRSGGPPYEQYF.

The rearrangement links TRBV5-1 to TRBJ2-7; 7 positions agree with TRBD1. V lost 4 bases, J lost 4 bases, and 5 bases stayed unmatched. The CDR3 loop spans 13 amino acids. Per the germline V gene, CDR1 is SGHRS and CDR2 is YFSETQ. The CDR3 region is CASSMDRTYEQYF. CDR3 nucleotide sequence: TGCGCCAGCAGCATGGACAGGACATACGAGCAGTACTTC.

CDR3 sequence: CASSQGEWRAPSSYNEQFF. The CDR3 coding sequence is TGTGCCAGCAGCCAAGGGGAATGGAGGGCCCCAAGCTCCTACAATGAGCAGTTCTTC. The V and J genes are TRBV4-2 and TRBJ2-1; possible D gene TRBD2, 6 bases. This CDR3 region has 19 residues. Germline V lookup: CDR1 LGHNA, CDR2 YNFKEQ. Trimming removed 1 base at V and 0 bases at J, with 19 bases between.

The V and J genes are TRBV20-1 and TRBJ1-2, with D uncertain. This CDR3 is 11 amino acids long. In germline, CDR1 is DFQATT, CDR2 SNEGSKA (reference sequence). The germline V and J ends were trimmed by 0 bases and 8 bases, with 7 bases remaining between them. In DNA, the CDR3 is TGCAGTGCTAGAGATTCGCGAGGCTACACCTTC. This encodes CSARDSRGYTF.

V usage is TRBV28 and J usage is TRBJ2-7, with 7 positions matching TRBD2. The CDR3 is made up of 14 amino acids. The junction had 7 bases not matched to a gene; V was cut back by 4 bases and J by 4 bases. Per the germline V gene, CDR1 is MDHEN and CDR2 is SYDVKM. The CDR3 DNA is TGTGCCAGCAGTTCAGGGAGGGTGTTGTACGAGCAGTACTTC. Its protein product is CASSSGRVLYEQYF.

V is TRBV7-9 and J is TRBJ1-5; 10 nucleotides agree with TRBD1. Germline V gives CDR1 SEHNR, CDR2 FQNEAQ (reference sequence). The CDR3 spans 16 residues. Germline trimming cut 5 bases from V and 4 bases from J; bases unmatched to any gene: 8. The CDR3 loop reads CASSHDPGQGNQPQHF. CDR3 DNA sequence: TGTGCCAGCAGCCATGATCCGGGACAGGGGAATCAGCCCCAGCATTTT.

The V and J genes are TRBV30 and TRBJ2-7, with TRBD2 identical over 10 bases. Germline V gene lookup returns CDR1 GTSNPN and CDR2 SVGIG (reference sequence). Losses at the gene ends were 4 bases for V and 2 bases for J; bases not matched to a gene: 11. The CDR3 has 16 amino acids. CDR3 nucleotide sequence: TGTGCCTGGACTTACCTTAGCGGGGGGCCCCCCTACGAGCAGTACTTC. Encoded protein: CAWTYLSGGPPYEQYF.

The genes are TRBV20-1 and TRBJ1-1; D uncertain. The CDR3 sequence is 9 residues long. Looked up from germline, CDR1 is DFQATT and CDR2 is SNEGSKA (reference sequence). V was clipped by 6 bases and J by 8 bases, with 7 bases between them. The CDR3 loop reads CSARPEAFF. The DNA for the CDR3 is TGCAGTGCCAGGCCCGAAGCTTTCTTT.

The chain couples TRBV27 to TRBJ1-3; 7 positions match TRBD1. The length of the CDR3 is 15 residues. Unmatched junction bases numbered 4, after V lost 5 bases and J lost 0 bases. Per the germline V gene, CDR1 is MNHEY and CDR2 is SMNVEV (reference sequence). CDR3 sequence reads: CASSRAGGSGNTIYF. The CDR3 nucleotides read TGTGCCAGCAGTCGGGCAGGGGGCTCTGGAAACACCATATATTTT.

This clone was observed once. This chain uses TRBV11-2 with TRBJ2-3; D ambiguous. The CDR3 runs to 15 residues. The V gene lost 5 bases and the J gene lost 7 bases, with 19 bases spanning the gap. Germline CDR1 and CDR2: SGHAT and FQNNGV. Here the CDR3 DNA reads TGTGCCAGCAGCCGGCCCCGGGTAGCACATCATACGCAGTATTTT. The encoded protein is CASSRPRVAHHTQYF.